The 19 T cell receptor beta chains below were found in one sample sequenced in a study of T cell responses to AZD1222 COVID-19 vaccine. This table comes from immunoSEQ multiplex PCR, and its TCRdb copy is limited to in-frame clones, with some not included. The sample has 70,000 to 95,000 clones, around 84% seen once; the top ten hold roughly 21%. This specimen was peripheral blood, taken on day 0 of AZD1222 vaccination. These receptors originate from an adult in good health.

V gene TRBV2 combines with J gene TRBJ1-5; D gene unclear. This CDR3 contains 14 residues. Germline loops: CDR1 SNHLY, CDR2 FYNNEI. V was pared by 7 bases and J by 9 bases, with 19 bases between. CDR3 residues: CASTVGRGIAPQHF. CDR3 DNA: TGTGCCAGCACTGTCGGGCGGGGAATCGCGCCCCAGCATTTT. Variable domain in full (rest from reference TRBV2 and TRBJ1-5): EPEVTQTPSHQVTQMGQEVILRCVPISNHLYFYWYRQILGQKVEFLVSFYNNEISEKSEIFDDQFSVERPDGSNFTLKIRSTKLEDSAMYFCASTVGRGIAPQHFGDGTRLSIL.

The chain uses TRBV6-1 and TRBJ2-1, with 13 bases lining up with TRBD2. CDR1 is MNHNS and CDR2 is SASEGT in the germline V gene. The trim removed 4 bases at V and 7 bases at J, leaving 7 bases unmatched. The CDR3 is made up of 16 amino acids. CDR3 amino acids: CASSAELAGGPNEQFF. The CDR3 DNA follows: TGTGCCAGCAGTGCAGAACTAGCGGGAGGGCCAAATGAGCAGTTCTTC.

V is TRBV5-1 and J is TRBJ2-7, with 8 bases that match TRBD1. The germline gives CDR1 SGHRS, CDR2 YFSETQ. V dropped 5 bases and J dropped 3; count of bases not matched to a gene: 7. This CDR3 contains 14 residues. This CDR3 reads CASSVGQAHYEQYF. The CDR3, as DNA: TGCGCCAGCAGTGTGGGACAGGCCCACTACGAGCAGTACTTC.

DNA of the CDR3: TGCAGCCCTATTCCGGCAGGAAACACTGAAGCTTTCTTT. Translating gives CSPIPAGNTEAFF. The gene calls are TRBV29-1 and TRBJ1-1; no reliable D call. Deletions cut 8 bases from V and 2 bases from J, with 15 bases between. CDR3 length: 13 residues. Germline V gene lookup returns CDR1 SQVTM and CDR2 ANQGSEA.

The gene calls are TRBV3-1 (or the pseudogene TRBV3-2) and TRBJ2-2, with D unresolved. The CDR3 loop spans 15 amino acids. V was shortened by 2 bases and J by 6 bases, with 13 bases between the two germline ends. CDR1 and CDR2 from the germline V gene are LGHDT and YNNKEL (reference sequence). CDR3 nucleotide sequence: TGTGCCAGCAGCCAATTTAGGTGGGCCGCCGGGGAGCTGTTTTTT. Translated, it gives CASSQFRWAAGELFF.

This chain joins TRBV7-9 and TRBJ2-7; no firm D call. The CDR3 runs 14 residues. Trimming removed 4 bases from V and 5 bases from J, with 15 bases in between. Germline V gene sequence: CDR1 SEHNR, CDR2 FQNEAQ (reference sequence). CDR3 DNA: TGTGCCAGCAGCTCCAAGTCCGGGTTTGACGAGCAGTACTTC. This sequence encodes CASSSKSGFDEQYF.

The chain carries TRBV19 and TRBJ2-3, with D unclear. This CDR3 has 15 amino acids. Looked up from germline, CDR1 is LNHDA and CDR2 is SQIVND (reference sequence). V shed 0 bases and J shed 0 bases, with 7 bases lying between them. The CDR3 DNA sequence: TGTGCCAGTAGTATAGATTATTGGAGCACAGATACGCAGTATTTT. Translated: CASSIDYWSTDTQYF.

J is TRBJ2-7 and V is TRBV4-1; 7 nucleotides match TRBD1. CDR3 length: 16 residues. J was trimmed by 3 bases and V by 4 bases; bases with no gene match: 12. Germline values: CDR1 MGHRA, CDR2 YSYEKL. This CDR3 reads CASSLVQGGGSYEQYF. DNA of the CDR3: TGCGCCAGCAGCCTAGTTCAAGGGGGCGGCAGCTACGAGCAGTACTTC.

This clone was recorded a few times. This chain links TRBV4-1 with TRBJ2-1, with 9 bases matching TRBD2. CDR1 MGHRA and CDR2 YSYEKL come from the germline V gene. CDR3 length: 17 residues. J gave up 9 bases and V 2 bases, and 14 bases lay outside the gene matches. For the CDR3, the DNA is TGCGCCAGCAGCCAAAGAGACGGACTAGCGATCGTCGGTGAGCAGTTCTTC. Translation: CASSQRDGLAIVGEQFF.

V usage is TRBV5-1 and J usage is TRBJ2-1; 7 bases align to TRBD2. The ends lost 0 bases at V and 4 bases at J; junction bases unmatched: 4. The CDR3 has 15 residues. Looked up from germline, CDR1 is SGHRS and CDR2 is YFSETQ. CDR3 region: CASSLVSGSYNEQFF. The CDR3 bases are TGCGCCAGCAGCTTGGTTAGCGGGTCTTACAATGAGCAGTTCTTC.

The V gene is TRBV6-4, the J gene TRBJ2-7, with a tentative D call TRBD1 (6 bases). There are 15 residues in the CDR3. V lost 4 bases, J lost 2 bases, and 15 bases lay in between. CDR1 and CDR2 (germline): MRHNA, SNTAGT. The CDR3 loop is CASSVEGTPTYEQYF. The CDR3 DNA follows: TGTGCCAGCAGTGTGGAAGGGACACCAACCTACGAGCAGTACTTC.

This CDR3 is CASSEIQVYGYTF. As DNA, the CDR3 is TGTGCCAGCAGTGAAATACAGGTCTATGGCTACACCTTC. The chain couples TRBV6-1 to TRBJ1-2, with a weak D call TRBD1 (5 bases). Germline assignment: CDR1 MNHNS and CDR2 SASEGT. V was pared by 2 bases and J by 4 bases, with 8 bases between. The length of the CDR3 is 13 residues.

V is TRBV5-1 and J is TRBJ1-5; no definite D call. CDR1 is SGHRS and CDR2 is YFSETQ in the germline V gene. The CDR3 spans 14 residues. Trimming took off 0 bases at V and 6 bases at J, with 10 bases between the two ends. CDR3: CASSLEVGSQPQHF. CDR3 DNA sequence: TGCGCCAGCAGCTTGGAAGTCGGGTCTCAGCCCCAGCATTTT.

The V call is TRBV14, the J call TRBJ2-3, with TRBD2 matching over 11 bases. The CDR3 is 17 residues long. CDR1 is SGHDN, CDR2 FVKESK, per germline. The V and J ends lost 1 base and 4 bases, in that order; junction bases with no gene match: 7. The CDR3 loop is CASSQVLAGGGPDTQYF. Written as DNA, the CDR3 is TGTGCCAGCAGCCAAGTTCTAGCGGGAGGTGGTCCAGATACGCAGTATTTT.

This chain links TRBV29-1 with TRBJ1-2, with 7 bases that match TRBD1. The V and J ends lost 7 bases and 2 bases, in that order; junction bases with no gene match: 1. Germline V gene sequence: CDR1 SQVTM, CDR2 ANQGSEA. The CDR3 length is 11 residues. In DNA form, the CDR3 reads TGCAGCGCACAGGGGAACTATGGCTACACCTTC. This codes for CSAQGNYGYTF.

This rearrangement joins TRBV29-1 to TRBJ2-7; D is unclear. The CDR3 length is 12 residues. Germline V gene sequence: CDR1 SQVTM, CDR2 ANQGSEA. Trimming pared 3 bases from V and 6 bases from J, leaving 12 bases between. The CDR3 here is CSVEGQASEQYF. CDR3 sequence (DNA): TGCAGCGTTGAGGGTCAGGCGTCCGAGCAGTACTTC.

The rearrangement links TRBV11-2 to TRBJ1-3, with a weak D call TRBD1 (5 bases). CDR1 and CDR2 (germline): SGHAT, FQNNGV. The V and J ends lost 5 bases and 4 bases respectively, with 15 bases between them. The length of the CDR3 is 15 residues. CDR3 region: CASSALKGVGNTIYF. The CDR3 nucleotides are TGTGCCAGCAGCGCCTTAAAAGGGGTCGGAAACACCATATATTTT.

This chain links TRBV6-5 with TRBJ2-5; D not certain. The length of the CDR3 is 13 residues. Germline CDR1 reads MNHEY; CDR2 reads SVGAGI. V was cut by 5 bases and J by 4 bases, with 11 bases left in between. CDR3 residues: CASSQTQGETQYF. CDR3 in DNA: TGTGCCAGCAGTCAGACCCAAGGAGAGACCCAGTACTTC.

The chain carries TRBV18 and TRBJ2-7; 11 bases are a match to TRBD1. V lost 4 bases to trimming and J lost 5 bases; unmatched junction nucleotides: 4. Germline V gives CDR1 KGHSH, CDR2 LQKENI. The CDR3 has 14 amino acids. The CDR3 coding sequence is TGTGCCAGCTCACTGGGACAGGGGGGGAACGAGCAGTACTTC. Amino acids: CASSLGQGGNEQYF.